Listed below are T cell receptor beta chains from one sample, sequenced in a study of memory CD4+ T cells and cytomegalovirus serostatus. Libraries were prepared by immunoSEQ multiplex PCR; TCRdb keeps only in-frame clonotypes and omits some of them. The sample yields under 55,000 clones, around 88% seen once. Sequencing input: memory CD4+ T cells from blood. The receptors come from an adult in good health and CMV-seropositive. CDR3s leave out the opening cysteine and the closing phenylalanine or tryptophan. Each record gives: J gene, V gene, D gene, CDR3 protein. A D gene is named only where the DNA matches it firmly.

TRBJ2-5	TRBV6-4	NA	ASPRASETQY
TRBJ2-7	TRBV29-1	NA	SVGTGTYEQY
TRBJ2-1	TRBV2	TRBD1	ATRSQGVDNEQF
TRBJ2-1	TRBV27	NA	ASSLGSPSYNEQF
TRBJ2-7	TRBV5-1	TRBD1	ASSEGQGLDEQY
TRBJ1-1	TRBV27	NA	ASRGTNWWITEAF
TRBJ2-3	TRBV11-2	NA	ASSLALTTDTQY
TRBJ1-6	TRBV5-6	NA	ASSLWGANSPLH
TRBJ2-2	TRBV5-4	TRBD1	ASSSPGQGNTGELF
TRBJ2-1	TRBV5-1	TRBD1	ASSSGTGIYNEQF
TRBJ2-5	TRBV6-1	NA	ASGPRLDSKETQY
TRBJ1-1	TRBV28	TRBD1	ASSWAGGKMNTEAF
TRBJ2-7	TRBV7-8	NA	ASSLAKRGIHYEQY
TRBJ2-1	TRBV28	NA	ASSSPQGGRNEQF
TRBJ2-5	TRBV2	NA	ASQPGTAQETQY
TRBJ2-7	TRBV6-5	NA	ASLAIYEQY
TRBJ2-7	TRBV5-4	NA	ASSQEVGAYEQY
TRBJ1-1	TRBV6-5	NA	ASRSTVWGNTEAF
TRBJ2-7	TRBV18	TRBD1	ASSPRLTGGTFEQY
TRBJ2-1	TRBV5-6	NA	ASSLMTEQF
TRBJ2-7	TRBV6-5	TRBD1	ASSYSLTGDSYEQY
TRBJ2-2	TRBV30	NA	AWSVFGGSGELF
TRBJ2-7	TRBV10-3	NA	AISVGTALSYEQY